The 11 T cell receptor beta chains presented below share a single source sample, sequenced in a study of lung T cells in sarcoidosis with Löfgren's syndrome. MiXCR, run by TCRdb on the reads, gives a single entry per CDR3 protein. The profile covers roughly 63,000 distinct CDR3 sequences, with around 20% appearing a single time and about 2% taken by the ten largest. Sequences were obtained from CD4+ T cells from PBMCs. The receptors originated from a human donor with sarcoidosis (Löfgren's syndrome or another form), or a control subject (not recorded which).

The rearrangement joins TRBV2 to TRBJ1-1; unclear D gene. CDR1 and CDR2 from the germline V gene are SNHLY and FYNNEI. This CDR3 comprises 13 residues. V was shortened by 3 bases and J by 8 bases, with 13 bases between the two germline ends. The CDR3 DNA reads as TGTGCCAGCAGTGATTGGCGAGCAGCCGAAGCTTTCTTT. Translating gives CASSDWRAAEAFF.

The chain links TRBV19 to TRBJ2-1; tentatively, D is TRBD2 (6 bases). In germline, CDR1 is LNHDA, CDR2 SQIVND (reference sequence). Between the trimmed V and J ends, which lost 5 bases and 0 bases, there was a span of 20 bases. The length of the CDR3 is 18 residues. The CDR3 nucleotides read TGTGCCAGTAGTCCCCGACAGTTGGGGGGTAGCTCCTACAATGAGCAGTTCTTC. This gives the protein CASSPRQLGGSSYNEQFF.

This clonotype was observed many times. This rearrangement joins TRBV6-1 to TRBJ2-1, with D perhaps matching TRBD1 or TRBD2 (5 bases each). Deletions cut 4 bases from V and 3 bases from J, with 16 bases between. The CDR3 spans 16 residues. The germline CDR1 and CDR2 sequences are MNHNS and SASEGT. The CDR3 is CASSAAFGALYNEQFF. The CDR3 coding sequence is TGTGCCAGCAGTGCCGCTTTCGGGGCCCTCTACAATGAGCAGTTCTTC.

This clonotype showed up just a few times. A much larger clone sits a single nucleotide away, making a read error possible. J is TRBJ2-7 and V is TRBV6-1; D is perhaps TRBD1 or TRBD2 (6 bases each). There are 14 residues in the CDR3. Per the germline V gene, CDR1 is MNHNS and CDR2 is SASEGT. Trimming removed 5 bases from V and 7 bases from J, with 18 bases in between. This CDR3 is CASSCPGGLREQYF. The DNA for the CDR3 is TGTGCCAGCAGTTGCCCTGGGGGGCTGAGGGAGCAGTACTTC.

The sample holds many counts of this clonotype. The chain has TRBV7-2 and TRBJ1-6; D gene unclear. The germline V gene has CDR1 SGHTA and CDR2 FQGNSA. This CDR3 is 15 amino acids long. V lost 5 bases and J lost 0, with 8 bases in between. This CDR3 is CASSAGSSYNSPLHF. Here the CDR3 DNA reads TGTGCCAGCAGCGCAGGAAGCTCCTATAATTCACCCCTCCACTTT.

This clonotype was picked up many times. This sequence joins TRBV4-1 and TRBJ2-2, with TRBD2 as a possible D gene (6 bases). Germline CDR1 is MGHRA and CDR2 is YSYEKL. This CDR3 has 15 residues. V was cut by 4 bases and J by 6 bases, with 15 bases left in between. The CDR3 DNA follows: TGCGCCAGCAGCCTCTCGCCGAGCGGGTCCGGGGAGCTGTTTTTT. Protein product: CASSLSPSGSGELFF.

This clonotype was seen ten or more times. J is TRBJ2-7 and V is TRBV28; TRBD2 might be the D (7 bases). CDR1 MDHEN and CDR2 SYDVKM come from the germline V gene. CDR3 length: 15 amino acids. V lost 3 bases, J lost 3 bases, and 15 bases lay in between. This CDR3 is CASSLGGALIYEQYF. CDR3 coding DNA: TGTGCCAGCAGTTTGGGGGGGGCTTTGATCTACGAGCAGTACTTC.

With regard to this clonotype: A read error may be the cause here, since a much bigger clone is one base away. This chain joins TRBV20-1 and TRBJ1-2; no clear D. This CDR3 is 14 amino acids long. Germline assignment: CDR1 DFQATT and CDR2 SNEGSKA (reference sequence). The CDR3 loop is CGARLTLANYGYTF. DNA for the CDR3: TGCGGTGCTAGACTGACACTAGCTAACTATGGCTACACCTTC.

This rearrangement joins TRBV29-1 to TRBJ2-7, with D tentatively TRBD1 or TRBD2 (5 bases each). CDR3 size: 13 residues. CDR1 is SQVTM and CDR2 is ANQGSEA in the germline V gene. The ends were cut back, 8 bases at V and 0 bases at J, with 14 bases in the middle. CDR3 DNA sequence: TGCAGCATCAGGGACGCCAGCTCCTACGAGCAGTACTTC. This sequence encodes CSIRDASSYEQYF.

This clonotype came up many times. The rearrangement joins TRBV15 to TRBJ2-7, with 7 bases fitting TRBD2. Germline-derived CDR1 and CDR2 are LNHNV and YYDKDF (reference sequence). This CDR3 comprises 13 residues. Losses at the gene ends were 0 bases for V and 5 bases for J; bases not matched to a gene: 1. In DNA form, the CDR3 reads TGTGCCACCAGCAGAGATCGGGGGGACGAGCAGTACGTC. This encodes CATSRDRGDEQYV.

Regarding this clonotype: Possible read error: a much larger clone is one base away. The chain uses TRBV20-1 and TRBJ2-3; D is perhaps TRBD1 (6 bases). The CDR3 totals 14 residues. The germline V gene encodes CDR1 DFQATT and CDR2 SNEGSKA (reference sequence). Trimming removed 6 bases from V and 1 base from J, with 14 bases in between. The CDR3 protein is CSARGWGRTDTQYF. In DNA form, the CDR3 reads TGCAGTGCCCGCGGTTGGGGGCGCACAGATACGCAGTATTTT.